The present T cell receptor beta chain was sequenced within a study of OX40 agonist ivuxolimab in advanced cancers. Background on the study: Intravenous ivuxolimab at 0.01 to 10 mg/kg was given to patients every 2 weeks. Age averaged around 60 years (range roughly 23 to 79), and roughly 82% were male. Whole-study findings and limits: The study did not work out the antigen specificity of the expanded peripheral T cells.

V was clipped by 4 bases and J by 4 bases, with 8 bases between them. The V gene's germline CDR1 is MNHEY and CDR2 SMNVEV (reference sequence). The CDR3 is 13 amino acids. Of note for this clone: Its antigen remains unidentified.

Some clones are missing from TCRdb's copy, which holds only in-frame ones; the method was immunoSEQ multiplex PCR. The top ten hold about 0.61% of the sample, which has about 68,000 clones, about 84% seen once. Source: CD4+ or CD8+ T cells sorted from blood, taken in a trial of the OX40 agonist ivuxolimab. This chain joins TRBV27 and TRBJ1-5, with D uncertain. This clonotype was sampled from an adult with an advanced solid tumor such as melanoma, head and neck, liver or kidney cancer. CDR3: CASSYSRNQPQHF. The CDR3 bases are TGTGCCAGCAGTTATTCTCGAAATCAGCCCCAGCATTTT.